These T cell receptor beta chains were read from a single sample in a study of blood T cell repertoires in COVID-19. Sequencing was performed with immunoSEQ multiplex PCR; in TCRdb, only in-frame clones are kept and a portion is missing. The sample holds over 35,000 clones, approximately 87% seen once. Material for sequencing was peripheral blood. The source is a middle-aged man with COVID-19, enrolled during active disease. Each CDR3 is given with its conserved first and last residue. D genes are given only for firm matches. Not all rows give a size; the values are once, few, many and, for expanded clones, a class.

v_gene,j_gene,d_gene,abundance,CDR3aa,CDR3nt
TRBV7-9,TRBJ2-1,-,-,CASSLVNNEQFF,TGTGCCAGCAGCTTAGTTAACAATGAGCAGTTCTTC
TRBV21-1,TRBJ2-7,-,-,CASSKAKVKGGSYEQYF,TGTGCCAGCAGCAAAGCGAAGGTAAAGGGAGGGTCCTACGAGCAGTACTTC
TRBV7-2,TRBJ2-1,TRBD1,-,CASSYNWGGQGEQFF,TGTGCCAGCAGCTATAACTGGGGAGGACAGGGTGAGCAGTTCTTC
TRBV28,TRBJ2-1,-,-,CASRQQGWYEQFF,TGTGCCAGCAGGCAACAGGGATGGTATGAGCAGTTCTTC
TRBV25-1,TRBJ2-3,-,-,CASLGGYSTDTQYF,TGTGCCAGCCTAGGGGGTTATAGCACAGATACGCAGTATTTT
TRBV28,TRBJ1-5,-,-,CASSATVLNQPQHF,TGTGCCAGCAGCGCCACGGTACTTAATCAGCCCCAGCATTTT
TRBV6-1,TRBJ1-4,TRBD1,-,CASSEAIGTGEDEKLFF,TGTGCCAGCAGTGAAGCGATTGGGACAGGGGAGGATGAAAAACTGTTTTTT
TRBV7-8,TRBJ2-7,-,-,CASSYRSSYEQYF,TGTGCCAGCAGCTACAGGAGCTCCTACGAGCAGTACTTC
TRBV5-1,TRBJ2-7,-,once,CASVASGSYEQYF,TGCGCCAGCGTTGCAAGCGGTTCCTACGAGCAGTACTTC
TRBV27,TRBJ2-1,TRBD1,-,CASSFQGDRQFF,TGTGCCAGCAGTTTCCAGGGGGATCGGCAGTTCTTC
TRBV19,TRBJ2-1,TRBD1,-,CASRRTGSNEQFF,TGTGCCAGTAGGAGGACAGGGAGTAATGAGCAGTTCTTC
TRBV28,TRBJ2-7,-,once,CASSFATAYEQYF,TGTGCCAGCAGTTTTGCAACAGCCTACGAGCAGTACTTC
TRBV24-1,TRBJ1-5,-,-,CATASSDSYNQPQHF,TGTGCCACCGCCTCATCCGACAGTTACAATCAGCCCCAGCATTTT
TRBV18,TRBJ1-3,-,-,CASSPKEGSSGNTIYF,TGTGCCAGCTCACCAAAGGAGGGGAGCTCTGGAAACACCATATATTTT
TRBV3-1/TRBV3-2,TRBJ2-3,-,-,CASSSGDTQYF,TGTGCCAGCTCAAGCGGGGATACGCAGTATTTT
TRBV7-9,TRBJ2-3,TRBD2,-,CASIRPGGPDTQYF,TGTGCCAGCATCCGCCCGGGGGGGCCAGATACGCAGTATTTT
TRBV27,TRBJ2-7,-,once,CASSWTIGYEQYF,TGTGCCAGCAGTTGGACTATCGGCTACGAGCAGTACTTC
TRBV27,TRBJ1-2,-,-,CASSRTANYGYTF,TGTGCCAGCAGCCGTACAGCTAACTATGGCTACACCTTC
TRBV2,TRBJ2-5,-,once,CASSAFLQETQYF,TGTGCCAGCAGTGCATTTCTACAAGAGACCCAGTACTTC
TRBV2,TRBJ1-2,-,-,CASSTPKEGPSYGYTF,TGTGCCAGCAGTACCCCGAAAGAGGGCCCCAGCTATGGCTACACCTTC
TRBV2,TRBJ2-5,-,-,CASSGYLGGETQYF,TGTGCCAGCAGTGGGTATTTGGGGGGTGAGACCCAGTACTTC
TRBV27,TRBJ2-7,-,-,CASSLSRLREQYF,TGTGCCAGCAGTTTATCTAGACTACGGGAGCAGTACTTC
TRBV5-6,TRBJ2-1,-,-,CASSLARLSSYNEQFF,TGTGCCAGCAGCTTGGCGAGGCTCAGCTCCTACAATGAGCAGTTCTTC
TRBV7-9,TRBJ1-1,-,-,CASSMPPTGGVEAFF,TGTGCCAGCAGCATGCCTCCCACGGGGGGCGTCGAAGCTTTCTTT
TRBV2,TRBJ2-5,TRBD1,-,CASSYAGTGQETQYF,TGTGCCAGCAGCTACGCCGGGACAGGCCAAGAGACCCAGTACTTC